This TCR beta chain stems from a study of cytomegalovirus exposure and HLA in healthy donors. A remark on this clone: Antigen unknown.

Regarding the study as a whole: TRBV6-2, TRBV6-3 and some other V segments were excluded as indistinguishable. A later analysis reported that several of the most significant clusters appeared to be linked to common viral pathogens, among them Epstein-Barr virus. Productive status was seen about 87% or about 30% of the time for most TCR beta V segments in an earlier analysis. HLA alleles showed associations with about 17,000 TCR beta sequences in a later analysis, at a 0.05 false discovery rate.

Trimming took 0 bases from V and 8 from J, leaving 14 bases between them. The CDR3 spans 15 residues. Per the germline V gene, CDR1 is SGHRS and CDR2 is YFSETQ. The primer mix had 60 Vbeta and 13 Jbeta primers. Produced via immunoSEQ multiplex PCR; TCRdb's table is partial and in-frame only. The sample holds roughly 120,000 clones, around three quarters seen once. The sequence came from a woman aged 40 to 49 in good health and CMV-seropositive. V and J are TRBV5-1 and TRBJ1-4, with D tentatively TRBD1 (5 bases). The sample comprised PBMCs. The CDR3 DNA follows: TGCGCCAGCAGCTTGGATGGGGGGAAGGGCGAAAAACTGTTTTTT. This codes for CASSLDGGKGEKLFF.